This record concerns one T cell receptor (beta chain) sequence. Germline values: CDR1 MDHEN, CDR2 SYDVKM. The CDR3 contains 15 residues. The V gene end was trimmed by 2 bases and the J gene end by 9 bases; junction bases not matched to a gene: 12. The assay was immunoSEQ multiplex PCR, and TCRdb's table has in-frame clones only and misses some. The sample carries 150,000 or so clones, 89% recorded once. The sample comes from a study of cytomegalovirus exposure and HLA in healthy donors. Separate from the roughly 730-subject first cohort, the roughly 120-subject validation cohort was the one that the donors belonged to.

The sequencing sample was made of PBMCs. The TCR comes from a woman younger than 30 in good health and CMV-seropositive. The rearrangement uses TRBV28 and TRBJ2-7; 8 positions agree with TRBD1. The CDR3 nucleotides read TGTGCCAGCAGTTTACAGGCAGGGGGCTTGTCGGCGCAGTACTTC. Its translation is CASSLQAGGLSAQYF.